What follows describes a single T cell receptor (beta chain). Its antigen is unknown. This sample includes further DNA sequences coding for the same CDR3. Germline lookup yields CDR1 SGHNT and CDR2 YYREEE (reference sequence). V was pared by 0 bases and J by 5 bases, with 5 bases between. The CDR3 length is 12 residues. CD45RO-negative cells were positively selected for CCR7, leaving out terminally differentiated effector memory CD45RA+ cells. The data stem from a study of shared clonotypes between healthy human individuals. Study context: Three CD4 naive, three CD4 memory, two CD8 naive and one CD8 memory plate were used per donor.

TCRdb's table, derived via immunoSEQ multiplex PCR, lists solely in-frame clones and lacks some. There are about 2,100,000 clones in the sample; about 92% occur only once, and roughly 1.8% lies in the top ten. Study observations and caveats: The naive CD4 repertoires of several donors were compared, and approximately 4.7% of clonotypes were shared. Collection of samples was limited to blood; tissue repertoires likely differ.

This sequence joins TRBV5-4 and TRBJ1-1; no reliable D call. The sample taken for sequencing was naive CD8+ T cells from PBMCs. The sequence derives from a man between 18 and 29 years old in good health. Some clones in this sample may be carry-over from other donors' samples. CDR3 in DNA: TGTGCCAGCAGCTTGGGGAGGACTGAAGCTTTCTTT. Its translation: CASSLGRTEAFF.